These 16 T cell receptor beta chains came from one sample sequenced in a study of T cell repertoires in cytomegalovirus infection. No antigen is known for these receptors. MiXCR was run by TCRdb on the reads, yielding one entry per CDR3 protein. The sample yields 750,000 to 900,000 distinct CDR3 sequences, 25% to 35% seen once. Sample: cultured CD8+ T cells from PBMCs, taken from culture after CMV antigen stimulation. The receptors derive from a human donor in good health (CMV status not recorded). Some clones in this sample may be carry-over from other donors' samples.

The chain has TRBV20-1 and TRBJ1-1; D perhaps matches TRBD1 (5 bases). The V gene's germline CDR1 is DFQATT and CDR2 SNEGSKA (reference sequence). There are 14 residues in the CDR3. Trimming cost V 0 bases and J 7 bases, with 15 bases left between them. CDR3 region: CSARDSSGQIEAFF. As DNA, the CDR3 is TGCAGTGCTAGAGATTCAAGCGGACAAATTGAAGCTTTCTTT.

The chain recombines TRBV5-1 with TRBJ2-2, with D perhaps TRBD1 or TRBD2 (5 bases each). The germline CDR1 and CDR2 sequences are SGHRS and YFSETQ. Trimming took off 2 bases at V and 5 bases at J, with 10 bases between the two ends. The CDR3 length is 14 residues. The CDR3 DNA follows: TGCGCCAGCAGCTTTCGAGGGGAGACCGGGGAGCTGTTTTTT. Protein: CASSFRGETGELFF.

Ten or more counts support this clonotype. The gene calls are TRBV7-6 and TRBJ1-5; D gene unclear. Trimming pared 3 bases from V and 4 bases from J, leaving 10 bases between. The CDR3 has 14 residues. Looked up from germline, CDR1 is SGHVS and CDR2 is FNYEAQ. The DNA of the CDR3 is TGTGCCAGCAGCTTGGGTCCGCGGAATCAGCCCCAGCATTTT. This gives the protein CASSLGPRNQPQHF.

The V gene is TRBV29-1, the J gene TRBJ2-1; D is undetermined. The CDR3 runs 15 residues. In germline, CDR1 is SQVTM, CDR2 ANQGSEA. Trimming pared 1 base from V and 4 bases from J, leaving 14 bases between. In DNA form, the CDR3 reads TGCAGCGTTGAAGCCCCCCGTGGGGTGTACAATGAGCAGTTCTTC. Its protein is CSVEAPRGVYNEQFF.

The J gene is TRBJ2-1, the V gene TRBV29-1, with 7 bases lining up with TRBD2. CDR1 SQVTM and CDR2 ANQGSEA come from the germline V gene. This CDR3 contains 16 residues. V was pared by 2 bases and J by 2 bases, with 9 bases of the junction left unmatched. CDR3 in amino acids: CSVESAGVATYNEQFF. CDR3 sequence (DNA): TGCAGCGTTGAATCGGCGGGGGTGGCCACCTACAATGAGCAGTTCTTC.

There are a few counts of this clonotype. CDR3 sequence reads: CASSPPAVNSPLHF. The CDR3 nucleotides are TGTGCCAGCAGCCCCCCAGCCGTAAATTCACCCCTCCACTTT. The chain recombines TRBV7-9 with TRBJ1-6; D unclear. Trimming took off 5 bases at V and 7 bases at J, with 12 bases between the two ends. Germline CDR1 is SEHNR and CDR2 is FQNEAQ (reference sequence). The CDR3 is made up of 14 amino acids.

The rearrangement uses TRBV10-2 and TRBJ2-3, with a possible D match to TRBD2 (5 bases). This CDR3 has 17 residues. Between the trimmed V and J ends, which lost 0 bases and 2 bases, there was a span of 15 bases. Germline V gene sequence: CDR1 WSHSY, CDR2 SAAADI. This chain's CDR3 is CASSESLLERTTDTQYF. CDR3 DNA: TGCGCCAGCAGTGAGTCGCTACTAGAGCGGACCACAGATACGCAGTATTTT.

In its sample, this clonotype was seen a few times. This CDR3 is CASSSNRNNEQFF. The DNA for the CDR3 is TGTGCCAGTAGTTCAAACAGAAACAATGAGCAGTTCTTC. The gene calls are TRBV19 and TRBJ2-1, with D unclear. V gave up 5 bases and J gave up 5 bases, with 10 bases separating them. CDR1 and CDR2 from the germline V gene are LNHDA and SQIVND (reference sequence). This CDR3 contains 13 residues.

This clonotype appeared a few times. CDR3 in DNA: TGCAGTGCTAGTATATGGCGACGTTCCTACAATGAGCAGTTCTTC. Translation: CSASIWRRSYNEQFF. V is TRBV20-1 and J is TRBJ2-1; no firm D call. This CDR3 region has 15 residues. With 3 bases removed from V and 1 base from J, the gap between germline ends came to 13 bases. The germline CDR1 and CDR2 sequences are DFQATT and SNEGSKA (reference sequence).

The chain joins TRBV6-1 to TRBJ2-7; 9 positions match TRBD2. This CDR3 is 15 amino acids long. The V gene's germline CDR1 is MNHNS and CDR2 SASEGT. The V gene end was trimmed by 4 bases and the J gene end by 2 bases; junction bases not matched to a gene: 6. The CDR3 DNA is TGTGCCAGCAGTGGAGAGCGGGGGGAAACCTACGAGCAGTACTTC. It is translated as CASSGERGETYEQYF.

The gene calls are TRBV24-1 and TRBJ2-1; tentative D call: TRBD1 (5 bases). Trimming shortened V by 5 bases and J by 8 bases, and 12 bases separated the two germline ends. The germline gives CDR1 KGHDR, CDR2 SFDVKD. The CDR3 covers 13 residues. The CDR3 region has the DNA TGTGCCACCAGTGCCCGAGTGGGGCATGAGCAGTTCTTC. Its protein product is CATSARVGHEQFF.

This clonotype has a single count. The chain recombines TRBV14 with TRBJ2-1; tentatively, D is TRBD1 or TRBD2 (5 bases each). Between the trimmed V and J ends, which lost 4 bases and 5 bases, there was a span of 21 bases. The CDR3 extends over 17 amino acids. In germline, CDR1 is SGHDN, CDR2 FVKESK. The CDR3 here is CASSPQPGRRPNNEQFF. The CDR3 nucleotides read TGTGCCAGCAGCCCTCAACCGGGACGAAGGCCCAACAATGAGCAGTTCTTC.

This clonotype was counted a few times. The chain combines TRBV27 with TRBJ1-2; 8 bases are a match to TRBD1. Germline CDR1 and CDR2: MNHEY and SMNVEV (reference sequence). The trim removed 6 bases at V and 10 bases at J, leaving 16 bases unmatched. This CDR3 has 15 amino acids. This CDR3 reads CASSPGAGTGRPYTF. The CDR3 nucleotides are TGTGCCAGCAGCCCAGGGGCTGGGACAGGTCGACCCTACACCTTC.

The rearrangement links TRBV20-1 to TRBJ1-2; D uncertain. Looked up from germline, CDR1 is DFQATT and CDR2 is SNEGSKA (reference sequence). With 0 bases removed from V and 10 bases from J, the gap between germline ends came to 12 bases. The CDR3 sequence is 12 residues long. CDR3 sequence reads: CSAREGGSDYTF. The CDR3 region has the DNA TGCAGTGCTAGAGAGGGAGGGTCGGACTACACCTTC.

In its sample, this clonotype was seen many times. The chain uses TRBV7-8 and TRBJ1-4; maybe TRBD1 (5 bases). Per germline, CDR1 SGHVS and CDR2 FQNEAQ. Trimming removed 7 bases from V and 8 bases from J, with 23 bases in between. This CDR3 is built from 16 residues. In DNA, the CDR3 is TGTGCCAGCACCCTCGGTCCGGGGCCAAACTTCGAAAAACTGTTTTTT. Protein product: CASTLGPGPNFEKLFF.

This chain uses TRBV11-3 with TRBJ2-3; TRBD1 aligns across 8 bases. V was clipped by 5 bases and J by 2 bases; unmatched bases: 12. This CDR3 has 17 amino acids. Looked up from germline, CDR1 is SGHNT and CDR2 is YENEEA. The CDR3 sequence: CASSPGGTGLFTDTQYF. The CDR3 DNA reads as TGTGCCAGCAGCCCAGGGGGGACAGGCCTATTCACAGATACGCAGTATTTT.